These 24 T cell receptor beta chains share one sample of origin, sequenced in a study of blood T cell repertoires in COVID-19. The repertoire was sequenced with immunoSEQ multiplex PCR; TCRdb's copy has only in-frame clones and lacks some. The table records under 250,000 clones, roughly four fifths of them present only once. The sample consisted of peripheral blood. The receptors here all came from a man aged 45-65 years with active or convalescent COVID-19.

This chain joins TRBV28 and TRBJ1-1; 7 nucleotides align to TRBD1. CDR3 size: 15 residues. J was trimmed by 4 bases and V by 0 bases; bases with no gene match: 5. Germline CDR1 and CDR2: MDHEN and SYDVKM. Written as DNA, the CDR3 is TGTGCCAGCAGTTTATGGGACAGGTGGGGCACTGAAGCTTTCTTT. Protein product: CASSLWDRWGTEAFF.

This sequence joins TRBV10-3 and TRBJ1-2; D uncertain. There are 16 residues in the CDR3. Deletions cut 0 bases from V and 3 bases from J, with 14 bases between. CDR1 and CDR2 (germline): ENHRY, SYGVKD. The CDR3 protein is CAISESRRNRDYGYTF. As DNA, the CDR3 is TGTGCCATCAGTGAGTCGAGGAGGAATCGGGACTATGGCTACACCTTC.

CDR3 bases: TGTGCCAGCAGTTTATCCGGTGGAAACACCATATATTTT. Its translation is CASSLSGGNTIYF. The chain employs TRBV27 and TRBJ1-3; D not resolved. Germline CDR1 reads MNHEY; CDR2 reads SMNVEV (reference sequence). CDR3 length: 13 residues. Trimming removed 0 bases from V and 3 bases from J, with 3 bases in between.

The V gene is TRBV28, the J gene TRBJ1-1, with a tentative D call TRBD1 (5 bases). CDR1 is MDHEN, CDR2 SYDVKM, per germline. This CDR3 comprises 14 residues. V gave up 3 bases and J gave up 5 bases, with 13 bases separating them. The CDR3 region is CASSLQGIRTEAFF. The CDR3 DNA follows: TGTGCCAGCAGTTTGCAGGGAATACGGACTGAAGCTTTCTTT.

The chain links TRBV30 to TRBJ2-7; D possibly corresponds to TRBD2 (5 bases). The germline V gene has CDR1 GTSNPN and CDR2 SVGIG (reference sequence). This CDR3 has 14 residues. V gave up 7 bases and J gave up 3 bases, with 19 bases separating them. The CDR3 sequence is CALDSQRIRYEQYF. The CDR3 nucleotides read TGTGCCTTAGACTCCCAGCGGATTCGCTACGAGCAGTACTTC.

The V call is TRBV28, the J call TRBJ1-1, with a possible D match to TRBD1 (6 bases). The CDR3 has 12 amino acids. Trimming stripped 4 bases from V and 10 bases from J, with 13 bases between. CDR1 is MDHEN and CDR2 is SYDVKM in the germline V gene. The CDR3 DNA sequence: TGTGCCAGCAGTTGGACAGTCGTAGTAGCTTTCTTT. Translated: CASSWTVVVAFF.

The rearrangement uses TRBV6-5 and TRBJ1-5; D unclear. This CDR3 has 11 residues. Looked up from germline, CDR1 is MNHEY and CDR2 is SVGAGI. V lost 5 bases and J 3 bases, leaving 2 bases between the germline ends. As DNA, the CDR3 is TGTGCCAGCAGTCTCAATCAGCCCCAGCATTTT. Translated: CASSLNQPQHF.

This sequence joins TRBV29-1 and TRBJ1-1; 8 bases align to TRBD1. The J segment lost 4 bases and the V segment lost 7 bases, leaving 5 bases of the junction unmatched. CDR3 length: 12 residues. Germline V lookup: CDR1 SQVTM, CDR2 ANQGSEA. CDR3 sequence: CSARTGITEAFF. CDR3 nucleotide sequence: TGCAGCGCGAGGACAGGGATCACTGAAGCTTTCTTT.

The rearrangement uses TRBV6-6 and TRBJ2-5, with D possibly being TRBD2 (5 bases). Germline-derived CDR1 and CDR2 are MNHNY and SVGAGI (reference sequence). The V end was cut by 6 bases, the J end by 2 bases, with 16 bases between. The CDR3 extends over 15 amino acids. This CDR3 reads CASRTGRGRQETQYF. In nucleotides, the CDR3 is TGTGCCAGCAGAACGGGCCGTGGGAGACAAGAGACCCAGTACTTC.

The chain joins TRBV5-1 to TRBJ2-7; TRBD1 matches at 8 bases. Trimming removed 7 bases from V and 2 bases from J; junction bases left unmatched: 5. Looked up from germline, CDR1 is SGHRS and CDR2 is YFSETQ. The CDR3 totals 13 residues. As DNA, the CDR3 is TGCGCCAGCCGTCCAGGGGGCACCTACGAGCAGTACTTC. Protein product: CASRPGGTYEQYF.

V gene TRBV5-5 combines with J gene TRBJ2-7, with D perhaps matching TRBD2 (6 bases). Trimming cost V 7 bases and J 2 bases, with 13 bases left between them. The CDR3 length is 13 residues. The germline gives CDR1 SGHKS, CDR2 YYEKEE (reference sequence). The CDR3 reads CASGGVLTYEQYF. Written as DNA, the CDR3 is TGTGCCAGCGGCGGGGTGTTGACCTACGAGCAGTACTTC.

The chain carries TRBV23-1 and TRBJ1-5, with a tentative D call TRBD1 (5 bases). TRBV23-1 counts as an open reading frame of uncertain function. The CDR3 length is 13 residues. V was shortened by 0 bases and J by 8 bases, with 8 bases between the two germline ends. This CDR3 is CASSQSKGKPQHF. The CDR3 coding sequence is TGCGCCAGCAGTCAATCAAAGGGGAAGCCCCAGCATTTT.

The chain is built from TRBV28 and TRBJ2-5; no reliable D call. The V end was cut by 5 bases, the J end by 2 bases, with 3 bases between. Germline CDR1 and CDR2: MDHEN and SYDVKM. The CDR3 is 11 residues long. DNA for the CDR3: TGTGCCAGCAGTCTACAAGAGACCCAGTACTTC. Translation gives CASSLQETQYF.

The chain is built from TRBV5-1 and TRBJ2-7; TRBD1 is a possible D gene (9 bases). Trimming took 0 bases from V and 6 from J, leaving 16 bases between them. The CDR3 covers 15 residues. Germline-derived CDR1 and CDR2 are SGHRS and YFSETQ. CDR3 bases: TGCGCCAGCAGCTTGGTAGCGGGACAGGGAGGCGAGCAGTACTTC. It specifies CASSLVAGQGGEQYF.

This chain uses TRBV6-6 with TRBJ2-5; D ambiguous. The CDR3 is 14 residues long. V lost 0 bases to trimming and J lost 3 bases, with 8 bases between them. The germline V gene has CDR1 MNHNY and CDR2 SVGAGI (reference sequence). CDR3 coding DNA: TGTGCCAGCAGTTACTCGAGGTGGGAAGAGACCCAGTACTTC. Its protein is CASSYSRWEETQYF.

The chain couples TRBV28 to TRBJ1-4; perhaps TRBD1 as D (6 bases). There are 14 residues in the CDR3. Germline loops: CDR1 MDHEN, CDR2 SYDVKM. V dropped 7 bases and J dropped 3 bases, with 12 bases sitting between them. Written as DNA, the CDR3 is TGTGCCAGCACCCAGGGGCTTCCTAATGAAAAACTGTTTTTT. Its translation: CASTQGLPNEKLFF.

This rearrangement joins TRBV3-1 (or the pseudogene TRBV3-2) to TRBJ2-5, with 11 bases fitting TRBD1. Germline V gene lookup returns CDR1 LGHDT and CDR2 YNNKEL (reference sequence). The CDR3 sequence is 16 residues long. V shed 3 bases, J shed 2 bases, and the junction held 5 bases outside the gene matches. The CDR3 region is CASSQSGQGVQETQYF. The DNA for the CDR3 is TGTGCCAGCAGCCAGTCGGGACAGGGGGTTCAAGAGACCCAGTACTTC.

The chain has TRBV3-1 (or the pseudogene TRBV3-2) and TRBJ2-3; TRBD2 matches at 10 bases. Germline CDR1 LGHDT, CDR2 YNNKEL (reference sequence). CDR3 size: 15 residues. Trimming at V came to 3 bases and at J to 7 bases, leaving 7 bases not matched to a gene. CDR3 loop: CASSQSAGGPHTQYF. In DNA, the CDR3 is TGTGCCAGCAGCCAGTCAGCGGGGGGGCCACATACGCAGTATTTT.

Many counts were recorded for this clone. CDR3 amino acids: CASSVEQGFNSPLHF. CDR3 bases: TGTGCCAGCAGCGTAGAGCAGGGCTTTAATTCACCCCTCCACTTT. The J gene is TRBJ1-6, the V gene TRBV9, with D possibly TRBD1 on 5 matching bases. V shed 0 bases and J shed 6 bases, with 10 bases lying between them. CDR3 length equals 15 residues. Germline V gene lookup returns CDR1 SGDLS and CDR2 YYNGEE.

This chain links TRBV5-4 with TRBJ1-1; perhaps TRBD1 as D (5 bases). Germline CDR1 reads SGHNT; CDR2 reads YYREEE (reference sequence). The length of the CDR3 is 11 residues. With 6 bases removed from V and 4 bases from J, the gap between germline ends came to 7 bases. CDR3 nucleotides: TGTGCCAGCAACGGGGGCACTGAAGCTTTCTTT. This translates into CASNGGTEAFF.

Details on this clone: Other DNA sequences in this specimen translate into the identical CDR3. CDR3 protein: CATSRDRANTGELFF. The CDR3 DNA reads as TGTGCCACCAGCAGAGACAGGGCTAACACCGGGGAGCTGTTTTTT. This chain links TRBV15 with TRBJ2-2, with TRBD1 as a possible D gene (5 bases). Germline V gene lookup returns CDR1 LNHNV and CDR2 YYDKDF (reference sequence). The CDR3 sequence is 15 residues long. Trimming took 0 bases from V and 2 from J, leaving 7 bases between them.

V usage is TRBV7-9 and J usage is TRBJ2-2; D is undetermined. Germline values: CDR1 SEHNR, CDR2 FQNEAQ (reference sequence). The CDR3 loop spans 14 amino acids. V was cut by 4 bases and J by 1 base, with 7 bases left in between. CDR3 amino acids: CASSSSGNTGELFF. The CDR3 bases are TGTGCCAGCAGCTCCTCGGGGAACACCGGGGAGCTGTTTTTT.

The V and J genes are TRBV19 and TRBJ1-6; a possible D gene is TRBD1 (6 bases). CDR1 and CDR2 (germline): LNHDA, SQIVND (reference sequence). V was clipped by 9 bases and J by 8 bases, with 17 bases between them. This CDR3 is 14 amino acids long. In DNA, the CDR3 is TGTGCCAGCCGGGTTGGGGGGGGCTATTCACCCCTCCACTTT. Protein sequence: CASRVGGGYSPLHF. Variable domain in full (rest from reference TRBV19 and TRBJ1-6): DGGITQSPKYLFRKEGQNVTLSCEQNLNHDAMYWYRQDPGQGLRLIYYSQIVNDFQKGDIAEGYSVSREKKESFPLTVTSAQKNPTAFYLCASRVGGGYSPLHFGNGTRLTVT.

The rearrangement joins TRBV20-1 to TRBJ1-2; D unresolved. The CDR3 is 11 amino acids. Germline V gene sequence: CDR1 DFQATT, CDR2 SNEGSKA (reference sequence). Between the trimmed V and J ends, which lost 3 bases and 6 bases, there was a span of 8 bases. DNA for the CDR3: TGCAGTGCTAGCGACTTGGATGGCTACACCTTC. This encodes CSASDLDGYTF.